This T cell receptor (beta chain) appears in the sequencing data of a study of blood T cell repertoires in COVID-19. Germline V gene sequence: CDR1 SGHTA, CDR2 FQGNSA. The CDR3 covers 18 residues. The ends lost 5 bases at V and 3 bases at J; junction bases unmatched: 18. Donors in Cohort 3 who had recovered were those with two negative PCRs, healthcare professional clearance, or resolution of their symptoms. Source study methods: From reference gene primer amplification, estimates of nucleated cell counts were derived. Data came from immunoSEQ multiplex PCR; TCRdb stores just in-frame clones and leaves some out. Clone size and V and J calls were adopted from that table, with D and trimming inferred from the DNA. The sample carries approximately 400,000 clones, around 83% recorded once.

The TCR sequence derives from a woman aged 50 to 60 who had recovered from COVID-19. The V and J genes are TRBV7-2 and TRBJ2-7, with TRBD2 matching over 8 bases. Material for sequencing was PBMCs or T cells enriched from blood (not recorded which). The CDR3 bases are TGTGCCAGCAGCCCTCAGGGGCTAGCGGGCAAGTGGGACTACGAGCAGTACTTC. It specifies CASSPQGLAGKWDYEQYF. Complete variable domain (other parts from reference TRBV7-2 and TRBJ2-7): GAGVSQSPSNKVTEKGKDVELRCDPISGHTALYWYRQSLGQGLEFLIYFQGNSAPDKSGLPSDRFSAERTGGSVSTLTIQRTQQEDSAVYLCASSPQGLAGKWDYEQYFGPGTRLTVT.